The subject of this entry is one T cell receptor beta chain. The sample is drawn from a study of blood T cell repertoires in COVID-19. The V and J ends lost 3 bases and 8 bases respectively, with 10 bases between them. The CDR3 sequence is 12 residues long. Germline loops: CDR1 MDHEN, CDR2 SYDVKM. Assay used: immunoSEQ multiplex PCR; TCRdb lists only in-frame clones, some missing. There are roughly 200,000 clones in the sample; nearly 85% occur only once, and 1.3% lies in the top ten. The chain combines TRBV28 with TRBJ1-1; D is undetermined. This clonotype was obtained from a woman between 25 and 40 years old with COVID-19, enrolled during active disease. The sample comprised peripheral blood. The CDR3 coding sequence is TGTGCCAGCAGTTTGATGCCAGTAGAAGCTTTCTTT. The encoded protein is CASSLMPVEAFF.